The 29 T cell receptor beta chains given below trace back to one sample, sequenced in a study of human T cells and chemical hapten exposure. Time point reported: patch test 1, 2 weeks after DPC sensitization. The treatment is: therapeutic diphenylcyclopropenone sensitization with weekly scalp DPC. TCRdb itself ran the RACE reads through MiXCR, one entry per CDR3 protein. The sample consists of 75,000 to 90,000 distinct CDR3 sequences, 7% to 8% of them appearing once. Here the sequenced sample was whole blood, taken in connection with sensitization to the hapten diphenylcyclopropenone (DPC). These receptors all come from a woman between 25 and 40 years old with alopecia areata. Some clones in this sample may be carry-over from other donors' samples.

Here the CDR3 DNA reads TGCGCCAGCAGCGCGGGACAGGGCAGGAACACTGAAGCTTTCTTT. Protein product: CASSAGQGRNTEAFF. The chain uses TRBV5-1 and TRBJ1-1; TRBD1 matches at 9 bases. This CDR3 has 15 residues. J was trimmed by 1 base and V by 4 bases; bases with no gene match: 5. Germline CDR1 and CDR2: SGHRS and YFSETQ.

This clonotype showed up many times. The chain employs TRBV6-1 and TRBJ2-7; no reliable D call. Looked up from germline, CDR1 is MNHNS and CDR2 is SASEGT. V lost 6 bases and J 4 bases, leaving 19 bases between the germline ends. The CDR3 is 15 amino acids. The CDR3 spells CASRPRESMGYEQYF. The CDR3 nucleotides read TGTGCCAGCAGACCTAGAGAAAGTATGGGATACGAGCAGTACTTC.

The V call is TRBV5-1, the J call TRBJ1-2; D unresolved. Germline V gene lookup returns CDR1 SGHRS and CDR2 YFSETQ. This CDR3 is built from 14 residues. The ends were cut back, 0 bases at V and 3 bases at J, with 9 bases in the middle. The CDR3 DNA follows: TGCGCCAGCAGCTTGGCTCCGGGTGACTATGGCTACACCTTC. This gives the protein CASSLAPGDYGYTF.

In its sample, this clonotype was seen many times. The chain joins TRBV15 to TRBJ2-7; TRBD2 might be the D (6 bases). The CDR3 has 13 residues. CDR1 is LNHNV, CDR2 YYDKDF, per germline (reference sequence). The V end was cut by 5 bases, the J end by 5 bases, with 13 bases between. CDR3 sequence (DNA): TGTGCCACCAGCCCCGGGAGACTCGACGAGCAGTACTTC. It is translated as CATSPGRLDEQYF.

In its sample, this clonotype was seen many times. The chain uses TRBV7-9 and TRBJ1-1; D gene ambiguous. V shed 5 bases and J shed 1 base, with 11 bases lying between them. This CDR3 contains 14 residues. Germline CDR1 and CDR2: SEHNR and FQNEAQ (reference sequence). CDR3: CASSAQTENTEAFF. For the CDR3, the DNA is TGTGCCAGCAGCGCACAAACAGAGAACACTGAAGCTTTCTTT.

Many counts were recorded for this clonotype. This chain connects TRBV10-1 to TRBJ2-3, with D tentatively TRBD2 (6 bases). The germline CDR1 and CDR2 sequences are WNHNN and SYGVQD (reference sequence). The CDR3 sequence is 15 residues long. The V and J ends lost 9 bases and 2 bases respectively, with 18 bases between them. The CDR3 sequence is CASRRGGSVTDTQYF. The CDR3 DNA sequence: TGCGCCAGTCGGAGGGGTGGCAGCGTCACAGATACGCAGTATTTT.

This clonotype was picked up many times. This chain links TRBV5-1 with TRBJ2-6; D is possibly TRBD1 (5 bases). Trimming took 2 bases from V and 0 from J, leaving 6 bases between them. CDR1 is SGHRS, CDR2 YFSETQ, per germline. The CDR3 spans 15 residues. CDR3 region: CASSFRVSGANVLTF. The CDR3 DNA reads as TGCGCCAGCAGCTTCAGGGTCTCTGGGGCCAACGTCCTGACTTTC.

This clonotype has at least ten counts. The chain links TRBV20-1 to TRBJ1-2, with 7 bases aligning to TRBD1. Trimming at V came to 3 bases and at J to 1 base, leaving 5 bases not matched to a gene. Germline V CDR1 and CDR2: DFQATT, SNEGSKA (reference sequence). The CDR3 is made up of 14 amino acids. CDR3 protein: CSAREDRRNYGYTF. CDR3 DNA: TGCAGTGCTAGGGAGGACAGGCGTAACTATGGCTACACCTTC.

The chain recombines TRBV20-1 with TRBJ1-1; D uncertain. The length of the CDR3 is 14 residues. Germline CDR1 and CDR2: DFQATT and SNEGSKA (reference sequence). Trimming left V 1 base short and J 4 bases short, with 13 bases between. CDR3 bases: TGCAGTGCTAGAGGCCCCGCAGGTGGCACTGAAGCTTTCTTT. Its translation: CSARGPAGGTEAFF.

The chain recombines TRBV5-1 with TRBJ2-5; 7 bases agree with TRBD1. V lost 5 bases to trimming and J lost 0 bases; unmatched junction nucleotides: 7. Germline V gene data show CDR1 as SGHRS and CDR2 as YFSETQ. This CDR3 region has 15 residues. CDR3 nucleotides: TGCGCCAGCAGAATTACAGGGGCTAACCAAGAGACCCAGTACTTC. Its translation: CASRITGANQETQYF.

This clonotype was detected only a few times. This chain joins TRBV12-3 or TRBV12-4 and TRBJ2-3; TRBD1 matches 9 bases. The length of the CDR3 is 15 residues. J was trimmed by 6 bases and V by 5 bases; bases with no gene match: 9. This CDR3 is CASSLRDREVDTQYF. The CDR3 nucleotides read TGTGCCAGCAGTCTCCGGGACAGGGAGGTGGATACGCAGTATTTT.

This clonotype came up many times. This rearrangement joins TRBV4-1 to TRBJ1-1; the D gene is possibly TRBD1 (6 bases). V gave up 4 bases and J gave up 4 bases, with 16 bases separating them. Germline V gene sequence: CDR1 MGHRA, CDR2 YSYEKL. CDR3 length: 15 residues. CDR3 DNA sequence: TGCGCCAGCAGCCCTGTTGATGGGGGCCTCACTGAAGCTTTCTTT. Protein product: CASSPVDGGLTEAFF.

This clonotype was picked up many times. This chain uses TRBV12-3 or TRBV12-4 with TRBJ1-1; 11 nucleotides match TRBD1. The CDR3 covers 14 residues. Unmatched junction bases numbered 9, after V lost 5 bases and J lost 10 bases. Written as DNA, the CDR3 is TGTGCCAGCAGTCCCGGGACAGGGGGGCTCGTAGCTTTCTTT. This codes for CASSPGTGGLVAFF.

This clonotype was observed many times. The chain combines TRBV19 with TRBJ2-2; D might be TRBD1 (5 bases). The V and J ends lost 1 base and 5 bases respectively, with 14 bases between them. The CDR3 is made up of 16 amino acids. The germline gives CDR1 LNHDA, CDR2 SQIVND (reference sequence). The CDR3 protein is CASSIALQVYTGELFF. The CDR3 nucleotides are TGTGCCAGTAGTATAGCCTTACAGGTTTATACCGGGGAGCTGTTTTTT. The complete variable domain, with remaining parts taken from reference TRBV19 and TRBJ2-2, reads DGGITQSPKYLFRKEGQNVTLSCEQNLNHDAMYWYRQDPGQGLRLIYYSQIVNDFQKGDIAEGYSVSREKKESFPLTVTSAQKNPTAFYLCASSIALQVYTGELFFGEGSRLTVL.

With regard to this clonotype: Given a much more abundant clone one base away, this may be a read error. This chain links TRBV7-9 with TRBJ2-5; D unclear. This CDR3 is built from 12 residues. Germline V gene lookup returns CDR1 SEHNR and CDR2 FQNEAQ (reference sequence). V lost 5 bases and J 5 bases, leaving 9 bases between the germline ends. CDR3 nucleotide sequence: TGTGCCAGCAGCGTGGAGTGTGAGACCCAGTACTTC. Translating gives CASSVECETQYF.

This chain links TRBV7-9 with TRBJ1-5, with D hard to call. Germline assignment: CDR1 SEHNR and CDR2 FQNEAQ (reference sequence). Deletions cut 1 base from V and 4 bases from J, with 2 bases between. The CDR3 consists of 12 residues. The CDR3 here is CASSLDNQPQHF. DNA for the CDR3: TGTGCCAGCAGCTTAGATAATCAGCCCCAGCATTTT.

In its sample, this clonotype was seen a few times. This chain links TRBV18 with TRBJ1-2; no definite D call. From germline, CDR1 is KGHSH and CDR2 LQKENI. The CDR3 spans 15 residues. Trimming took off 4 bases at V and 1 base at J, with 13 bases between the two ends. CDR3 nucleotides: TGTGCCAGCTCACGTGAATCGGACGGTAACTATGGCTACACCTTC. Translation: CASSRESDGNYGYTF.

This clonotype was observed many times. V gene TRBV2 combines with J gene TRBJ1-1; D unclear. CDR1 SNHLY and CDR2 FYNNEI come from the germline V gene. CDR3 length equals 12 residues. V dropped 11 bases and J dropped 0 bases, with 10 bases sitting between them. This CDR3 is CAGKALNTEAFF. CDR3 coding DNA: TGTGCCGGCAAGGCGCTGAACACTGAAGCTTTCTTT.

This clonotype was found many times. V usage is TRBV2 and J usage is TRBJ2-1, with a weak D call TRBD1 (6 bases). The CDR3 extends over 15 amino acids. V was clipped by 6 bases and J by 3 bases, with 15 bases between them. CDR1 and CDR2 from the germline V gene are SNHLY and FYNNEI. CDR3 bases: TGTGCCAGCAGAGGTACTCAAGGGGGCTACAATGAGCAGTTCTTC. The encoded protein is CASRGTQGGYNEQFF.

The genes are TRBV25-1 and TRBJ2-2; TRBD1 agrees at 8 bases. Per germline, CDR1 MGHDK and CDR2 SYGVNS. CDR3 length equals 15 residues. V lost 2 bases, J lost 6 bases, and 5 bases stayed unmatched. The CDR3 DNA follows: TGTGCCAGCAGTGAAGCGGACAGGGATTCCGGGGAGCTGTTTTTT. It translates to CASSEADRDSGELFF.

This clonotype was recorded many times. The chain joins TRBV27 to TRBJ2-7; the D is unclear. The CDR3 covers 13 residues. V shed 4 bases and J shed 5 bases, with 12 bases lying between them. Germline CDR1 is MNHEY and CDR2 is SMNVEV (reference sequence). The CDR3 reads CASSSGLGNEQYF. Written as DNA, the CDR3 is TGTGCCAGCAGTTCCGGTCTGGGTAACGAGCAGTACTTC.

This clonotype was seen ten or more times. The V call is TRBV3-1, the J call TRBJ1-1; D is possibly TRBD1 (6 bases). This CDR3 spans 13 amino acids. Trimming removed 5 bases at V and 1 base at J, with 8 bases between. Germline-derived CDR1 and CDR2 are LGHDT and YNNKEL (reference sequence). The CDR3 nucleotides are TGTGCCAGCAGCGGGACACCGAACACTGAAGCTTTCTTT. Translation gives CASSGTPNTEAFF.

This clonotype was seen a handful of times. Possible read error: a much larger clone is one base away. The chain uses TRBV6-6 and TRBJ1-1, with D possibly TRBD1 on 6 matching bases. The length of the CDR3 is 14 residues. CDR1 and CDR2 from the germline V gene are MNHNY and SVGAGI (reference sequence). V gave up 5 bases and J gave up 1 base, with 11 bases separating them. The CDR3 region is CASSKGTRNTEAFF. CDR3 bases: TGTGCCAGCAGTAAAGGGACACGGAACACTGAAGCTTTCTTT.

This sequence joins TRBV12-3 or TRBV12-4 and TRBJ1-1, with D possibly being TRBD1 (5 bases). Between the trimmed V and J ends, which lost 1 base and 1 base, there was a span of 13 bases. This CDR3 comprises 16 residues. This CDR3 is CASSLVPGATNTEAFF. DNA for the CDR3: TGTGCCAGCAGTTTAGTCCCCGGGGCCACGAACACTGAAGCTTTCTTT.

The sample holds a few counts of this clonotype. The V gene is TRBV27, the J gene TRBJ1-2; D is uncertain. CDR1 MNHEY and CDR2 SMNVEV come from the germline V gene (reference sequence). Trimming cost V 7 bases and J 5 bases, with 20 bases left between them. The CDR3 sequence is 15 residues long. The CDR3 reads CASTGLGRQPYGYTF. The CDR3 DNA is TGTGCCAGCACAGGATTGGGCAGACAACCTTATGGCTACACCTTC.

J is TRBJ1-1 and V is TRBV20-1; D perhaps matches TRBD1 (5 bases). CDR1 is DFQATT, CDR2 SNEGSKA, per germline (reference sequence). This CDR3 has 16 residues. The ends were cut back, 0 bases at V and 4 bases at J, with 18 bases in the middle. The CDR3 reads CSARDPQGGESTEAFF. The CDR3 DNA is TGCAGTGCTAGAGATCCCCAGGGAGGGGAGAGCACTGAAGCTTTCTTT.

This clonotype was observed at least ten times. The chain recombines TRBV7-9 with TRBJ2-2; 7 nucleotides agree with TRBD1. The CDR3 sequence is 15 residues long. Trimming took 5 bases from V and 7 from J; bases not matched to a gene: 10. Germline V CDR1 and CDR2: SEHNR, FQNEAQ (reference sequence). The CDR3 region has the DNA TGTGCCAGCAGCCTGTCGACAGGGCAGGGCGGGGAGCTGTTTTTT. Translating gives CASSLSTGQGGELFF. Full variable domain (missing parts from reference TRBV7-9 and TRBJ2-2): DTGVSQNPRHKITKRGQNVTFRCDPISEHNRLYWYRQTLGQGPEFLTYFQNEAQLEKSRLLSDRFSAERPKGSFSTLEIQRTEQGDSAMYLCASSLSTGQGGELFFGEGSRLTVL.

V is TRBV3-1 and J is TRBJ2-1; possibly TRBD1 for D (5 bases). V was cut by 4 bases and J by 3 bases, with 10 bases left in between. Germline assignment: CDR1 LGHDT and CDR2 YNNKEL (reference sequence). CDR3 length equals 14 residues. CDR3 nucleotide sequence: TGTGCCAGCAGCCTCCAGGGATGCTACAATGAGCAGTTCTTC. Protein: CASSLQGCYNEQFF.

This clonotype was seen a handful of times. The CDR3 sequence: CSVARDRDRPTDTQYF. Here the CDR3 DNA reads TGCAGCGTTGCCCGAGACAGGGATAGGCCCACAGATACGCAGTATTTT. This rearrangement joins TRBV29-1 to TRBJ2-3; TRBD1 matches 7 bases. The V gene end was trimmed by 4 bases and the J gene end by 2 bases; junction bases not matched to a gene: 12. The germline CDR1 and CDR2 sequences are SQVTM and ANQGSEA. This CDR3 region has 16 residues.